The rows below give T cell receptor beta chains drawn from one sample of a study of T cell responses to AZD1222 COVID-19 vaccine. Sequenced by immunoSEQ multiplex PCR; TCRdb stores in-frame clones only, minus some. Among around 160,000 clones listed, 75% to 95% were seen once. The source was peripheral blood, collected on day 0 of MenACWY control vaccination. These receptors all stem from an adult in good health. Each CDR3 is given with its conserved first and last residue. The order of the fields is CDR3 DNA, CDR3 protein, D gene, J gene, clone size, V gene. The D gene is left open where the match is weak. Clone size is not always given. Where it is, it says once, few, many or a class for expanded clones.

CDR3 DNA: TGTGCCAGTTCCGGGAACACCGGGGAGCTGTTTTTT
CDR3 protein: CASSGNTGELFF
D gene: -
J gene: TRBJ2-2
clone size: -
V gene: TRBV6-5

CDR3 DNA: TGTGCCAGCAGTTACGAATGGGGAAGTTCACCCCTCCACTTT
CDR3 protein: CASSYEWGSSPLHF
D gene: -
J gene: TRBJ1-6
clone size: -
V gene: TRBV6-5

CDR3 DNA: TGTGCCAGCAGTGGCCTGGGGGGGGGCGCCGGGTATGGCTACACCTTC
CDR3 protein: CASSGLGGGAGYGYTF
D gene: -
J gene: TRBJ1-2
clone size: -
V gene: TRBV2

CDR3 DNA: TGTGCCAGCAGTTCCACAGGGTACAATCAGCCCCAGCATTTT
CDR3 protein: CASSSTGYNQPQHF
D gene: -
J gene: TRBJ1-5
clone size: -
V gene: TRBV27

CDR3 DNA: TGTGCCAGCACTTATACAGAGTCTAACTATGGCTACACCTTC
CDR3 protein: CASTYTESNYGYTF
D gene: -
J gene: TRBJ1-2
clone size: -
V gene: TRBV6-6

CDR3 DNA: TGTGCCAGCAGTTTATATCCCACTGAAGCTTTCTTT
CDR3 protein: CASSLYPTEAFF
D gene: -
J gene: TRBJ1-1
clone size: -
V gene: TRBV28

CDR3 DNA: TGCGCCAGCAGCTTAACAGGGGGAGATGGCTACACCTTC
CDR3 protein: CASSLTGGDGYTF
D gene: TRBD1
J gene: TRBJ1-2
clone size: once
V gene: TRBV5-1

CDR3 DNA: TGTGCCAGCAGTTTAAATTTTGGGGCCAACGTCCTGACTTTC
CDR3 protein: CASSLNFGANVLTF
D gene: -
J gene: TRBJ2-6
clone size: -
V gene: TRBV27

CDR3 DNA: TGTGCCAGCAGCCTCGGGTTAGCGGGGTACAATGAGCAGTTCTTC
CDR3 protein: CASSLGLAGYNEQFF
D gene: TRBD2
J gene: TRBJ2-1
clone size: -
V gene: TRBV7-3

CDR3 DNA: TGTGCCAGCAGCTTAAATCAGGGACAAGAGACCCAGTACTTC
CDR3 protein: CASSLNQGQETQYF
D gene: -
J gene: TRBJ2-5
clone size: -
V gene: TRBV11-2

CDR3 DNA: TGTGCCATCAGTGGTTCACGGACGAACACTGAAGCTTTCTTT
CDR3 protein: CAISGSRTNTEAFF
D gene: -
J gene: TRBJ1-1
clone size: -
V gene: TRBV10-3

CDR3 DNA: TGTGCCAGCAGCCTGAGGGACACAATGAACACTGAAGCTTTCTTT
CDR3 protein: CASSLRDTMNTEAFF
D gene: -
J gene: TRBJ1-1
clone size: -
V gene: TRBV3-1/TRBV3-2

CDR3 DNA: TGTGCCAGCAGCCTGACAGGGAGCTATGGCTACACCTTC
CDR3 protein: CASSLTGSYGYTF
D gene: TRBD1
J gene: TRBJ1-2
clone size: -
V gene: TRBV7-3

CDR3 DNA: TGCGCCAGCAGCTTGTCGGGGGGGAGTCACTCTGGAAACACCATATATTTT
CDR3 protein: CASSLSGGSHSGNTIYF
D gene: -
J gene: TRBJ1-3
clone size: few
V gene: TRBV5-1

CDR3 DNA: TGCGCCAGCAGTCCCGGGACAGGGGACACTGAAGCTTTCTTT
CDR3 protein: CASSPGTGDTEAFF
D gene: TRBD1
J gene: TRBJ1-1
clone size: -
V gene: TRBV5-1

CDR3 DNA: TGTGCCACCAGTAGACCAACTAATGAAAAACTGTTTTTT
CDR3 protein: CATSRPTNEKLFF
D gene: -
J gene: TRBJ1-4
clone size: -
V gene: TRBV15

CDR3 DNA: TGCGCCAGCAGCCCGGGACCAAGGAACACCGGGGAGCTGTTTTTT
CDR3 protein: CASSPGPRNTGELFF
D gene: -
J gene: TRBJ2-2
clone size: -
V gene: TRBV10-1

CDR3 DNA: TGTGCCAGCAGCTTAGCGGGACAAGCTAATGAAAAACTGTTTTTT
CDR3 protein: CASSLAGQANEKLFF
D gene: -
J gene: TRBJ1-4
clone size: -
V gene: TRBV11-1

CDR3 DNA: TGTGCCAGCTCACCTGACAGGGGGCTTTATGGCAATCAGCCCCAGCATTTT
CDR3 protein: CASSPDRGLYGNQPQHF
D gene: TRBD1
J gene: TRBJ1-5
clone size: -
V gene: TRBV18

CDR3 DNA: TGTGCCACCAGTGATTGGGGCAGAACTAACTATGGCTACACCTTC
CDR3 protein: CATSDWGRTNYGYTF
D gene: -
J gene: TRBJ1-2
clone size: few
V gene: TRBV24-1

CDR3 DNA: TGTGCCACCAGTAATCGCGATGAGCAGTTCTTC
CDR3 protein: CATSNRDEQFF
D gene: -
J gene: TRBJ2-1
clone size: -
V gene: TRBV24-1

CDR3 DNA: TGTGCCAGCTCAAAGGACACCTACACTGAAGCTTTCTTT
CDR3 protein: CASSKDTYTEAFF
D gene: -
J gene: TRBJ1-1
clone size: -
V gene: TRBV18

CDR3 DNA: TGCAGTGCTAGTGCCTCAGGGCTGTACAATGAGCAGTTCTTC
CDR3 protein: CSASASGLYNEQFF
D gene: -
J gene: TRBJ2-1
clone size: few
V gene: TRBV20-1

CDR3 DNA: TGTGCCAGCAGTGAAGCCAGATACGAGCAGTACTTC
CDR3 protein: CASSEARYEQYF
D gene: -
J gene: TRBJ2-7
clone size: -
V gene: TRBV6-1

CDR3 DNA: TGTGCCAGCAGCGAACAGGGACAGGGACGTGGTGGCTACACCTTC
CDR3 protein: CASSEQGQGRGGYTF
D gene: TRBD1
J gene: TRBJ1-2
clone size: -
V gene: TRBV7-3

CDR3 DNA: TGTGCCAGCAGCCAACAACCCGAGAACACTGAAGCTTTCTTT
CDR3 protein: CASSQQPENTEAFF
D gene: -
J gene: TRBJ1-1
clone size: -
V gene: TRBV4-2

CDR3 DNA: TGCGCCAGCAGCCCAACTGGACAGGGCCCCGGGGAGCTGTTTTTT
CDR3 protein: CASSPTGQGPGELFF
D gene: TRBD1
J gene: TRBJ2-2
clone size: -
V gene: TRBV5-1

CDR3 DNA: TGTGCCAGCAGCCCCAGGGGACTAGCGGACTACAATGAGCAGTTCTTC
CDR3 protein: CASSPRGLADYNEQFF
D gene: TRBD2
J gene: TRBJ2-1
clone size: -
V gene: TRBV11-2

CDR3 DNA: TGTGCCAGCAGCGTAGGGGGACCTCGGACCACTGAAGCTTTCTTT
CDR3 protein: CASSVGGPRTTEAFF
D gene: -
J gene: TRBJ1-1
clone size: -
V gene: TRBV9

CDR3 DNA: TGTGCCAGCAGCCTCTCTCCAGGAATCTGGGACTATGGCTACACCTTC
CDR3 protein: CASSLSPGIWDYGYTF
D gene: -
J gene: TRBJ1-2
clone size: -
V gene: TRBV6-6

CDR3 DNA: TGTGCCAGCAGCTTAAATGACGTACTCCAGCATTTT
CDR3 protein: CASSLNDVLQHF
D gene: -
J gene: TRBJ1-5
clone size: -
V gene: TRBV7-9

CDR3 DNA: TGTGCCAGCAGCCTCTCCAGGACTAGCGGGAGGGCGACAGATACGCAGTATTTT
CDR3 protein: CASSLSRTSGRATDTQYF
D gene: TRBD2
J gene: TRBJ2-3
clone size: -
V gene: TRBV3-1/TRBV3-2

CDR3 DNA: TGTGCCAGCAGCCCCGATGCGGCCTCCCTGGTGGGGTCCTACGAGCAGTACTTC
CDR3 protein: CASSPDAASLVGSYEQYF
D gene: -
J gene: TRBJ2-7
clone size: -
V gene: TRBV9

CDR3 DNA: TGTGCCAGCAGTGAAGGGCCAGGGACTAATGAAAAACTGTTTTTT
CDR3 protein: CASSEGPGTNEKLFF
D gene: -
J gene: TRBJ1-4
clone size: -
V gene: TRBV6-1

CDR3 DNA: TGTGCCATCAGTGATACCGGGACATTCTCGGCCCCTGGCTACGAGCAGTACTTC
CDR3 protein: CAISDTGTFSAPGYEQYF
D gene: -
J gene: TRBJ2-7
clone size: -
V gene: TRBV10-3

CDR3 DNA: TGTGCCAGCAGTTCGACAGCAAACATTCAGTACTTC
CDR3 protein: CASSSTANIQYF
D gene: -
J gene: TRBJ2-4
clone size: -
V gene: TRBV6-5

CDR3 DNA: TGTGCCAGCAGTGTTAGCGGACCGAACACCGGGGAGCTGTTTTTT
CDR3 protein: CASSVSGPNTGELFF
D gene: -
J gene: TRBJ2-2
clone size: -
V gene: TRBV25-1

CDR3 DNA: TGTGCCAGCAGCTTACGGTTGAGGGAGACTGGTAGCAATCAGCCCCAGCATTTT
CDR3 protein: CASSLRLRETGSNQPQHF
D gene: -
J gene: TRBJ1-5
clone size: -
V gene: TRBV7-9

CDR3 DNA: TGTGCCAGCAGCCATCTTGGGACAGATACGCAGTATTTT
CDR3 protein: CASSHLGTDTQYF
D gene: -
J gene: TRBJ2-3
clone size: once
V gene: TRBV4-2

CDR3 DNA: TGTGCCAGCAGTTCCTCTTATAACACCGGGGAGCTGTTTTTT
CDR3 protein: CASSSSYNTGELFF
D gene: -
J gene: TRBJ2-2
clone size: -
V gene: TRBV28

CDR3 DNA: TGCGCCAGCAGCCAAGGCCCCACTAGCGGGGGGGCCAAAGATACGCAGTATTTT
CDR3 protein: CASSQGPTSGGAKDTQYF
D gene: TRBD2
J gene: TRBJ2-3
clone size: -
V gene: TRBV4-1

CDR3 DNA: TGTGCCAGCAGCCCCGGGACTAGCGGGGTCACAGATACGCAGTATTTT
CDR3 protein: CASSPGTSGVTDTQYF
D gene: TRBD2
J gene: TRBJ2-3
clone size: -
V gene: TRBV13

CDR3 DNA: TGTGCCAGCAGCCAAACTAGTGGGGGCTACACCTTC
CDR3 protein: CASSQTSGGYTF
D gene: -
J gene: TRBJ1-2
clone size: few
V gene: TRBV7-9